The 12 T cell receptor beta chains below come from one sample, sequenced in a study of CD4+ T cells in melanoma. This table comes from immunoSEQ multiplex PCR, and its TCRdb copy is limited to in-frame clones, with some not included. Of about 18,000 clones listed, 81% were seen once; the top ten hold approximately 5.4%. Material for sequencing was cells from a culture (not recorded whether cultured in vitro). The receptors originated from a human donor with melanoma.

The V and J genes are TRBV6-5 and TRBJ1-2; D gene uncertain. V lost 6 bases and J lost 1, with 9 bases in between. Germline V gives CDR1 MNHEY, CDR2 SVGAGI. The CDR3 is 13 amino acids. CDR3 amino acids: CASRTDVNYGYTF. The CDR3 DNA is TGTGCCAGCAGGACGGACGTTAACTATGGCTACACCTTC.

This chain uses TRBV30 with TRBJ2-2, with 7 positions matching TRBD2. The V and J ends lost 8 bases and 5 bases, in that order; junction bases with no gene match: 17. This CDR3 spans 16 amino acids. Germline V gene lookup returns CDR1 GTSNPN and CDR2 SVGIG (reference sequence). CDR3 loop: CAHGLANGGVTGELFF. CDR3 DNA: TGTGCCCATGGACTTGCTAATGGGGGGGTTACCGGGGAGCTGTTTTTT.

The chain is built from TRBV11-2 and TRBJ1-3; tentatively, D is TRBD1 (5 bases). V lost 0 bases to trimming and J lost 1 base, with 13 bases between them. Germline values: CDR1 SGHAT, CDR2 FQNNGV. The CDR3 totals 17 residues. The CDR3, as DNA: TGTGCCAGCAGCTTAGATGGAGCTAGGGGATCTGGAAACACCATATATTTT. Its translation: CASSLDGARGSGNTIYF. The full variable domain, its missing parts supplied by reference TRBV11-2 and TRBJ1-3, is EAGVAQSPRYKIIEKRQSVAFWCNPISGHATLYWYQQILGQGPKLLIQFQNNGVVDDSQLPKDRFSAERLKGVDSTLKIQPAKLEDSAVYLCASSLDGARGSGNTIYFGEGSWLTVV.

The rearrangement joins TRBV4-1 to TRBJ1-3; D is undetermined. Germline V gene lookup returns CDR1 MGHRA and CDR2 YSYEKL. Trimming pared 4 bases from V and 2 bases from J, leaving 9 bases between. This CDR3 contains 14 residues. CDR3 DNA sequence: TGCGCCAGCAGCCGTTACGGGGCTGGAAACACCATATATTTT. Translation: CASSRYGAGNTIYF.

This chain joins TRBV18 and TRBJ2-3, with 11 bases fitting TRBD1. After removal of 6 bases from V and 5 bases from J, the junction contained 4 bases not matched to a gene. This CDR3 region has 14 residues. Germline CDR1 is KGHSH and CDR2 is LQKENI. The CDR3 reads CASSGGTGGDTQYF. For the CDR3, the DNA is TGTGCCAGCTCGGGAGGGACAGGGGGAGATACGCAGTATTTT.

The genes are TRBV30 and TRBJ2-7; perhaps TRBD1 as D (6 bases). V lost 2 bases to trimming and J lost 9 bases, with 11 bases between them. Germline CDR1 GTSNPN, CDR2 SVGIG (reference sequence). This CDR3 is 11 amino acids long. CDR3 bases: TGTGCCTGGAGTACTAGGGGGAGGCAGTACTTC. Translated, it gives CAWSTRGRQYF. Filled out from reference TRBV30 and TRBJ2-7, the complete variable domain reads SQTIHQWPATLVQPVGSPLSLECTVEGTSNPNLYWYRQAAGRGLQLLFYSVGIGQISSEVPQNLSASRPQDRQFILSSKKLLLSDSGFYLCAWSTRGRQYFGPGTRLTVT.

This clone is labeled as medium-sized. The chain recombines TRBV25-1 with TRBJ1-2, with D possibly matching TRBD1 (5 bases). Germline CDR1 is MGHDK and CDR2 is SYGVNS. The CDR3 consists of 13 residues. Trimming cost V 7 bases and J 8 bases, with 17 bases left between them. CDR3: CASTLEGVQGYTF. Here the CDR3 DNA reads TGTGCCAGCACCCTAGAAGGGGTCCAGGGCTACACCTTC.

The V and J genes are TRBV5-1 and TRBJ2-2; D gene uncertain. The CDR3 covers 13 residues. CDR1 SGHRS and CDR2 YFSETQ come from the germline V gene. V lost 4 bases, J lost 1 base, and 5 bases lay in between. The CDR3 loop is CASSHKNTGELFF. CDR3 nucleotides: TGCGCCAGCAGCCATAAGAACACCGGGGAGCTGTTTTTT. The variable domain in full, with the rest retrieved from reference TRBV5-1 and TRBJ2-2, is KAGVTQTPRYLIKTRGQQVTLSCSPISGHRSVSWYQQTPGQGLQFLFEYFSETQRNKGNFPGRFSGRQFSNSRSEMNVSTLELGDSALYLCASSHKNTGELFFGEGSRLTVL.

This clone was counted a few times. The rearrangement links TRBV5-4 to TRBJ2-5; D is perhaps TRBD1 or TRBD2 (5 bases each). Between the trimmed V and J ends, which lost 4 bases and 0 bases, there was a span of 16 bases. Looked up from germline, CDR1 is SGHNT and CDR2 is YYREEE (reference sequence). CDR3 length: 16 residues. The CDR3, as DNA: TGTGCCAGCAGCCCAACTCGGGACGTGGACCAAGAGACCCAGTACTTC. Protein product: CASSPTRDVDQETQYF.

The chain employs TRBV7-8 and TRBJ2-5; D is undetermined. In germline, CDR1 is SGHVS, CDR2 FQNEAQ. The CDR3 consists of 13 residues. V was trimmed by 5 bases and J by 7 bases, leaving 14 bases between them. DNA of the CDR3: TGTGCCAGCAGCCTCTCGGGCGGCGCGACCCAGTACTTC. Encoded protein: CASSLSGGATQYF.

The CDR3 reads CASSVNRDTEAFF. In nucleotides, the CDR3 is TGTGCCAGCAGCGTAAACAGGGACACTGAAGCTTTCTTT. The chain links TRBV11-2 to TRBJ1-1; tentative D call: TRBD1 (6 bases). V lost 5 bases and J lost 3, with 10 bases in between. The CDR3 sequence is 13 residues long. Germline V CDR1 and CDR2: SGHAT, FQNNGV.

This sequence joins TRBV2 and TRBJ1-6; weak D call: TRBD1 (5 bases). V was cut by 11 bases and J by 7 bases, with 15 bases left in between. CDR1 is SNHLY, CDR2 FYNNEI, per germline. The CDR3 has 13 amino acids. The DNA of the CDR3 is TGTGCCGCCAAGGGCGGGGGGAATTCACCCCTCCACTTT. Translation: CAAKGGGNSPLHF. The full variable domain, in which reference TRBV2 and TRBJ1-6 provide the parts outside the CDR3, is EPEVTQTPSHQVTQMGQEVILRCVPISNHLYFYWYRQILGQKVEFLVSFYNNEISEKSEIFDDQFSVERPDGSNFTLKIRSTKLEDSAMYFCAAKGGGNSPLHFGNGTRLTVT.